A single sample is the source of the 26 T cell receptor beta chains below, sequenced in a study of CD8+ T cells in alopecia areata. Described treatment: oral pan-JAK inhibitor, 5-10 mg twice daily. Sequencing used cDNA as its template, made by extracting RNA and reverse transcribing it. Sequencing used immunoSEQ multiplex PCR; TCRdb keeps in-frame clones, though not all of them. The data contain 150,000 to 200,000 clones, 40% to 65% of them singletons. The sample in question was CD8+ T cells sorted from blood, obtained at week 24, from a patient treated with tofacitinib. The source of these receptors is a human donor with alopecia areata.

This sequence joins TRBV6-6 and TRBJ2-7; 10 nucleotides match TRBD2. The V gene end was trimmed by 0 bases and the J gene end by 6 bases; junction bases not matched to a gene: 5. Germline V lookup: CDR1 MNHNY, CDR2 SVGAGI (reference sequence). There are 15 residues in the CDR3. The CDR3 reads CASSYSDGLAAEQYF. The DNA of the CDR3 is TGTGCCAGCAGTTACTCAGACGGACTAGCGGCCGAGCAGTACTTC.

The V and J genes are TRBV27 and TRBJ1-5; 8 nucleotides line up with TRBD1. CDR3 length: 12 residues. Germline CDR1 reads MNHEY; CDR2 reads SMNVEV (reference sequence). The junction had 2 bases not matched to a gene; V was cut back by 7 bases and J by 6 bases. This CDR3 reads CASTTGGQPQHF. CDR3 nucleotides: TGTGCCAGCACTACAGGGGGTCAGCCCCAGCATTTT.

The chain recombines TRBV27 with TRBJ1-4, with D possibly matching TRBD1 (5 bases). Germline assignment: CDR1 MNHEY and CDR2 SMNVEV (reference sequence). CDR3 length: 15 residues. V lost 3 bases and J lost 0, with 8 bases in between. CDR3 DNA sequence: TGTGCCAGCAGTTTGGGGACGTCAACTAATGAAAAACTGTTTTTT. Translation gives CASSLGTSTNEKLFF. Full variable domain (rest looked up from reference TRBV27 and TRBJ1-4): EAQVTQNPRYLITVTGKKLTVTCSQNMNHEYMSWYRQDPGLGLRQIYYSMNVEVTDKGDVPEGYKVSRKEKRNFPLILESPSPNQTSLYFCASSLGTSTNEKLFFGSGTQLSVL.

The chain is built from TRBV25-1 and TRBJ2-1, with 12 bases aligning to TRBD1. J gave up 8 bases and V 3 bases, and 5 bases lay outside the gene matches. Germline V gene sequence: CDR1 MGHDK, CDR2 SYGVNS. CDR3 length equals 15 residues. CDR3 residues: CASSDPGQGAHEQFF. CDR3 nucleotides: TGTGCCAGCAGTGACCCGGGACAGGGGGCCCATGAGCAGTTCTTC.

This clone has a handful of counts. V and J are TRBV19 and TRBJ1-1, with 9 positions matching TRBD1. CDR3 length: 14 residues. CDR1 and CDR2 from the germline V gene are LNHDA and SQIVND (reference sequence). J lost 4 bases, V lost 7 bases, and 7 bases had no gene match. In nucleotides, the CDR3 is TGTGCCAGTACCGGGACAGGGATCGGCACTGAAGCTTTCTTT. It yields the protein CASTGTGIGTEAFF. Full variable domain (missing parts from reference TRBV19 and TRBJ1-1): DGGITQSPKYLFRKEGQNVTLSCEQNLNHDAMYWYRQDPGQGLRLIYYSQIVNDFQKGDIAEGYSVSREKKESFPLTVTSAQKNPTAFYLCASTGTGIGTEAFFGQGTRLTVV.

The genes are TRBV5-1 and TRBJ2-2, with D hard to call. The CDR3 is 15 amino acids. The germline CDR1 and CDR2 sequences are SGHRS and YFSETQ. The V end lost 0 bases, the J end lost 1 base, and 7 bases lay between the germline ends. CDR3 region: CASSLDRRNTGELFF. CDR3 nucleotides: TGCGCCAGCAGCTTGGACAGACGGAACACCGGGGAGCTGTTTTTT.

This chain joins TRBV11-2 and TRBJ1-4; perhaps TRBD1 as D (5 bases). This CDR3 is built from 14 residues. Germline values: CDR1 SGHAT, CDR2 FQNNGV. Trimming shortened V by 6 bases and J by 6 bases, and 14 bases separated the two germline ends. The CDR3 DNA follows: TGTGCCAGCAGTCGGCCAGGGCAAGATGAAAAACTGTTTTTT. Protein product: CASSRPGQDEKLFF.

DNA of the CDR3: TGTGCCAGCAGCTTAACAGACAGGAGGACTGAAGCTTTCTTT. Protein product: CASSLTDRRTEAFF. The genes are TRBV7-9 and TRBJ1-1; D is perhaps TRBD1 (6 bases). The CDR3 spans 14 residues. Looked up from germline, CDR1 is SEHNR and CDR2 is FQNEAQ (reference sequence). V was cut by 2 bases and J by 5 bases, with 12 bases left in between.

The V call is TRBV13, the J call TRBJ2-1, with D perhaps TRBD2 (5 bases). The CDR3 length is 16 residues. CDR1 PRHDT and CDR2 FYEKMQ come from the germline V gene (reference sequence). The V and J ends lost 5 bases and 4 bases respectively, with 18 bases between them. CDR3 residues: CASSEPGRGKYNEQFF. Written as DNA, the CDR3 is TGTGCCAGCAGCGAACCCGGACGGGGAAAATACAATGAGCAGTTCTTC.

The rearrangement joins TRBV10-3 to TRBJ1-3; 7 nucleotides line up with TRBD1. The CDR3 totals 14 residues. Unmatched junction bases numbered 6, after V lost 8 bases and J lost 2 bases. Germline V gene lookup returns CDR1 ENHRY and CDR2 SYGVKD. The DNA for the CDR3 is TGTGCCATCTCCCCCGACAGGGCTGGAAACACCATATATTTT. It codes for CAISPDRAGNTIYF.

V gene TRBV7-8 combines with J gene TRBJ1-1; tentative D call: TRBD1 (6 bases). Trimming shortened V by 2 bases and J by 3 bases, and 13 bases separated the two germline ends. Germline assignment: CDR1 SGHVS and CDR2 FQNEAQ. The CDR3 length is 15 residues. The chain's CDR3 is CASSLWGRSDTEAFF. The CDR3 DNA reads TGTGCCAGCAGCTTATGGGGGCGGTCGGACACTGAAGCTTTCTTT.

The rearrangement uses TRBV7-9 and TRBJ2-7; TRBD1 might be the D (5 bases). The CDR3 is 11 amino acids. Germline lookup yields CDR1 SEHNR and CDR2 FQNEAQ (reference sequence). V lost 9 bases and J 3 bases, leaving 9 bases between the germline ends. CDR3 coding DNA: TGTGCCAGTATGCAGGGCTACGAGCAGTACTTC. This gives the protein CASMQGYEQYF.

This chain uses TRBV5-6 with TRBJ2-2; maybe TRBD1 (6 bases). This CDR3 spans 14 amino acids. The V gene's germline CDR1 is SGHDT and CDR2 YYEEEE. The V end was cut by 5 bases, the J end by 1 base, with 9 bases between. The CDR3 spells CASRPTGNTGELFF. CDR3 coding DNA: TGTGCCAGCAGACCGACAGGGAACACCGGGGAGCTGTTTTTT.

This clone appeared a few times. V is TRBV27 and J is TRBJ2-3; TRBD2 matches 7 bases. The V and J ends lost 5 bases and 4 bases, in that order; junction bases with no gene match: 6. The germline CDR1 and CDR2 sequences are MNHEY and SMNVEV (reference sequence). This CDR3 has 14 residues. The DNA for the CDR3 is TGTGCCAGCAGTCTACTAGCGATGCCAGATACGCAGTATTTT. Translating it yields CASSLLAMPDTQYF.

The rearrangement uses TRBV2 and TRBJ2-1; 11 nucleotides align to TRBD2. Losses at the gene ends were 6 bases for V and 4 bases for J; bases not matched to a gene: 5. The germline CDR1 and CDR2 sequences are SNHLY and FYNNEI. The CDR3 consists of 15 residues. CDR3 sequence reads: CASRATSGEYNEQFF. CDR3 sequence (DNA): TGTGCCAGCAGAGCGACTAGCGGGGAGTACAATGAGCAGTTCTTC.

V is TRBV11-2 and J is TRBJ2-1; D remains unclear. The CDR3 covers 13 residues. With 1 base removed from V and 6 bases from J, the gap between germline ends came to 7 bases. Germline-derived CDR1 and CDR2 are SGHAT and FQNNGV. CDR3 protein: CASSLGTRNEQFF. The CDR3 DNA follows: TGTGCCAGCAGCTTAGGAACACGCAATGAGCAGTTCTTC.

This clone showed up just a few times. The chain links TRBV29-1 to TRBJ1-5; D remains unclear. V gave up 4 bases and J gave up 0 bases, with 13 bases separating them. The CDR3 is made up of 15 amino acids. Germline lookup yields CDR1 SQVTM and CDR2 ANQGSEA. Here the CDR3 reads CSVVGGINSNQPQHF. Written as DNA, the CDR3 is TGCAGCGTTGTGGGCGGAATTAATAGCAATCAGCCCCAGCATTTT.

V and J are TRBV4-3 and TRBJ1-1; 7 nucleotides agree with TRBD1. J gave up 1 base and V 0 bases, and 2 bases lay outside the gene matches. The CDR3 sequence is 15 residues long. The germline CDR1 and CDR2 sequences are LGHNA and YSLEER. The CDR3 sequence is CASSQEWTGNTEAFF. The CDR3 region has the DNA TGCGCCAGCAGCCAAGAATGGACAGGGAACACTGAAGCTTTCTTT.

The J gene is TRBJ1-6, the V gene TRBV27; D might be TRBD1 (5 bases). Germline V gene sequence: CDR1 MNHEY, CDR2 SMNVEV (reference sequence). Trimming cost V 0 bases and J 9 bases, with 12 bases left between them. The CDR3 is made up of 15 amino acids. CDR3 sequence reads: CASSLSSLRGSPLHF. As DNA, the CDR3 is TGTGCCAGCAGTTTATCCAGCCTTAGGGGTTCACCCCTCCACTTT.

This clone came up once. The chain uses TRBV7-9 and TRBJ2-7; the match to TRBD1 covers 7 bases. Per germline, CDR1 SEHNR and CDR2 FQNEAQ (reference sequence). The trim removed 5 bases at V and 3 bases at J, leaving 4 bases unmatched. CDR3 length equals 13 residues. The CDR3 region has the DNA TGTGCCAGCAGCCATGACAGGGACTACGAGCAGTACTTC. It specifies CASSHDRDYEQYF.

The J gene is TRBJ1-5, the V gene TRBV19; a possible D gene is TRBD1 (6 bases). Deletions cut 11 bases from V and 5 bases from J, with 16 bases between. CDR1 and CDR2 from the germline V gene are LNHDA and SQIVND (reference sequence). The CDR3 is made up of 13 amino acids. The CDR3 bases are TGTGCCTCAACCGGGGCAGGGGATCAGCCCCAGCATTTT. It encodes CASTGAGDQPQHF. The whole variable domain, remainder taken from reference TRBV19 and TRBJ1-5, is DGGITQSPKYLFRKEGQNVTLSCEQNLNHDAMYWYRQDPGQGLRLIYYSQIVNDFQKGDIAEGYSVSREKKESFPLTVTSAQKNPTAFYLCASTGAGDQPQHFGDGTRLSIL.

The CDR3 is CASSGDTSTGELFF. Here the CDR3 DNA reads TGCGCCAGCAGCGGGGACACCAGCACCGGGGAGCTGTTTTTT. The gene calls are TRBV5-1 and TRBJ2-2, with D possibly being TRBD1 (6 bases). V gave up 4 bases and J gave up 4 bases, with 11 bases separating them. The germline V gene has CDR1 SGHRS and CDR2 YFSETQ. This CDR3 contains 14 residues. The full variable domain, completed using reference TRBV5-1 and TRBJ2-2, is KAGVTQTPRYLIKTRGQQVTLSCSPISGHRSVSWYQQTPGQGLQFLFEYFSETQRNKGNFPGRFSGRQFSNSRSEMNVSTLELGDSALYLCASSGDTSTGELFFGEGSRLTVL.

The CDR3: CATQRRRPTEAFF. In DNA, the CDR3 is TGTGCCACCCAAAGGCGGAGGCCCACTGAAGCTTTCTTT. The V and J genes are TRBV7-9 and TRBJ1-1; D uncertain. The CDR3 length is 13 residues. V lost 10 bases, J lost 4 bases, and 16 bases lay in between. Per germline, CDR1 SEHNR and CDR2 FQNEAQ (reference sequence).

This clone showed up just a few times. The CDR3 coding sequence is TGTGCCAGCTCCCGGACGGGCGAGGTATACAATGAGCAGTTCTTC. Protein sequence: CASSRTGEVYNEQFF. The rearrangement uses TRBV5-5 and TRBJ2-1; D remains ambiguous. The V and J ends lost 7 bases and 4 bases respectively, with 18 bases between them. The CDR3 loop spans 15 amino acids. The germline V gene encodes CDR1 SGHKS and CDR2 YYEKEE (reference sequence).

V is TRBV2 and J is TRBJ2-7; TRBD1 matches at 9 bases. CDR3 length: 16 amino acids. V was clipped by 6 bases and J by 3 bases; unmatched bases: 12. Germline CDR1 SNHLY, CDR2 FYNNEI. In DNA, the CDR3 is TGTGCCAGCAGCCCTGGACAGGGGCCCTTCTACTACGAGCAGTACTTC. Translation: CASSPGQGPFYYEQYF.

The chain uses TRBV6-6 and TRBJ1-1, with D perhaps matching TRBD1 (6 bases). The ends were cut back, 5 bases at V and 6 bases at J, with 10 bases in the middle. Germline V CDR1 and CDR2: MNHNY, SVGAGI (reference sequence). The CDR3 is made up of 12 amino acids. CDR3 loop: CASSPTGPEAFF. The CDR3 DNA sequence: TGTGCCAGCAGTCCTACAGGGCCTGAAGCTTTCTTT.